What follows is one T cell receptor beta chain and its context. This clone's antigen is unknown. This likely stems from a read error, as it lies one base from a far larger clone. Gene labels and germline sequences for this entry follow the mouse. The read ends 1 residue before the CDR3 terminus; that terminus is restored from the germline J gene. Trimming costs V 0 bases and J 5 bases, and their ends lie 2 bases apart. The CDR3 goes from the cysteine to the phenylalanine over 12 residues. Part of the CDR3 DNA is given, 33 bases translated from base 1. According to the germline V gene (reference sequence), CDR1 reads NNHNN and CDR2 reads SYGAGS. The library was produced with the immunoSEQ multiplex PCR assay. TCRbeta CDR3 sequencing was done by Adaptive Biotechnologies at survey depth, reporting CDR3 sequences, V/J genes, productive frequency and template counts. Amplification of TCR beta CDR3 regions was performed from genomic DNA rather than from RNA. The original pipeline was this. Jensen-Shannon divergence was used to quantify pairwise repertoire overlap between tissues, with a value of 1 meaning complete divergence and a value of 0 meaning identical repertoires. Tissues were clustered by single-linkage agglomerative hierarchical clustering of pairwise JSD values, and the clustering results were displayed as dendrograms. GLIPH2 was run on all patient samples with simulation_depth 1000, kmer_min_depth 3, cdr3_length_cutoff 8, keeping groups with more than two unique CDR3s. A standardized tissue-overlap score was calculated by extrapolating Jaccard GLIPH-group overlap across patients to a standard repertoire size of 1000 clones. Linear mixed-effect models, with tissue included as a fixed effect and individual included as a random effect, were used to assess associations of diversity with clinical or experimental variables. In TCRdb, the immuneACCESS table is reduced to in-frame sequences with V and J assigned. These tables do not hold every clone; where another copy was compared, an unresolved V gene accounts for under half, and the others remain unexplained. The V and J calls and clone size were taken over from that table, and D and trimming were inferred from the DNA. This sample holds several thousand clones; roughly 40% were observed only once. About 22% of the sample rests with the top ten.

What this sample's time point label stands for: mouse harvest day 14 after allogeneic transplant. Each mouse graft consisted of 10^7 T-cell-depleted bone marrow cells plus 10^6 splenic CD5+ T cells and was given by tail vein injection. Mouse GVHD was modeled in a major MHC-mismatch B6 (H2b) into BALB/c (H2d) model, with tissues profiled at day 7 or 14. Mouse tissues and retro-orbital blood were harvested on day 7 or 14 post-transplant using separate sterile tools per animal; livers were flushed beforehand. Before genomic DNA isolation with the DNeasy Blood & Tissue Kit, mouse tissues were minced with razor blades in buffered saline. This entry comes from a study of tissue T cells after allogeneic stem cell transplantation (dated by TCRdb to between 2021 and 2022). Notes on the research overall: The study profiled TCR beta repertoires in many tissues obtained from research autopsies of patients with and without GVHD, and also in mouse models of GVHD. The human arm was a prospective observational study without blinding or randomization.

Broader findings and caveats from the paper: Within patients, how anatomically similar tissues were was a major factor shaping TCR repertoire composition, regardless of disease or transplant status. Only a few T cell clones appeared in more than one patient, yet motif-based clustering showed tissue-specific repertoire signatures that were shared between patients. The study did not establish which tissue TCRs were alloreactive or antigen-specific, and some clones may have been host cells that persisted. The patient cohort was small and clinically heterogeneous, and sampling depth was acknowledged as a limitation. Blood and spleen T cells captured only a limited portion of the TCR repertoire detected in tissues, in both patients and mice.

The sequence was collected from a female BALB/c mouse given C57BL/6 T cells with graft-versus-host disease after an allogeneic hematopoietic cell transplant. Specimen: gut tissue. Recombination connected TRBV13-2 to TRBJ1-4, with the D segment identity uncertain. This receptor carries the CDR3 CASGDANERLFF. The DNA read from the CDR3 is TGTGCCAGCGGTGATGCTAACGAAAGATTATTT.